This TCR beta chain is from a study of T cells in Graves' hyperthyroidism and ophthalmopathy. Whole-study context: The blood sample was taken at first diagnosis, before treatment began.

Subjects with ophthalmopathy showed a Clinical Activity Score no lower than 3, a NOSPECS grade no lower than 4, and a duration shorter than 3 months. V trimming: 3 bases; J trimming: 4 bases; junction bases outside the gene matches: 6. The CDR3 covers 14 residues. TCR beta CDR3 region amplification was performed from RNA transcripts. First-round RT-PCR of the TCR CDR3 relied on the HTBI primer set. TCRdb analysed the multiplex PCR reads with MiXCR anew, one entry per CDR3 protein. This sample has about 600,000 distinct CDR3 sequences; 12% to 15% occur once, and the top ten carry about 6.6%. Material: blood. This chain uses TRBV12-3 or TRBV12-4 with TRBJ2-7; 7 bases line up with TRBD1. The receptor was derived from a woman in her late teens or twenties with Graves' ophthalmopathy. CDR3 residues: CASSLTGTGYEQYF. In nucleotides, the CDR3 is TGTGCCAGCAGTTTGACAGGGACGGGGTACGAGCAGTACTTC.